Here is one T cell receptor beta chain with its context. This specimen belongs to a study of control samples from healthy donors and cancer patients. With 11 bases removed from V and 3 bases from J, the gap between germline ends came to 14 bases. The CDR3 consists of 12 residues. The germline gives CDR1 LNHDA, CDR2 SQIVND (reference sequence). Sequencing used immunoSEQ multiplex PCR; TCRdb keeps in-frame clones, though not all of them. This sample has under 150,000 clones, with roughly 92% found just once. The chain carries TRBV19 and TRBJ2-7; TRBD2 is a possible D gene (6 bases). This sequence originates from a young man in good health. Sequenced sample: blood. CDR3 bases: TGTGCCTCAGGTCGGGGGAGCTACGAGCAGTACTTC. Protein: CASGRGSYEQYF. Together with reference TRBV19 and TRBJ2-7, the CDR3 gives the full variable domain: DGGITQSPKYLFRKEGQNVTLSCEQNLNHDAMYWYRQDPGQGLRLIYYSQIVNDFQKGDIAEGYSVSREKKESFPLTVTSAQKNPTAFYLCASGRGSYEQYFGPGTRLTVT.